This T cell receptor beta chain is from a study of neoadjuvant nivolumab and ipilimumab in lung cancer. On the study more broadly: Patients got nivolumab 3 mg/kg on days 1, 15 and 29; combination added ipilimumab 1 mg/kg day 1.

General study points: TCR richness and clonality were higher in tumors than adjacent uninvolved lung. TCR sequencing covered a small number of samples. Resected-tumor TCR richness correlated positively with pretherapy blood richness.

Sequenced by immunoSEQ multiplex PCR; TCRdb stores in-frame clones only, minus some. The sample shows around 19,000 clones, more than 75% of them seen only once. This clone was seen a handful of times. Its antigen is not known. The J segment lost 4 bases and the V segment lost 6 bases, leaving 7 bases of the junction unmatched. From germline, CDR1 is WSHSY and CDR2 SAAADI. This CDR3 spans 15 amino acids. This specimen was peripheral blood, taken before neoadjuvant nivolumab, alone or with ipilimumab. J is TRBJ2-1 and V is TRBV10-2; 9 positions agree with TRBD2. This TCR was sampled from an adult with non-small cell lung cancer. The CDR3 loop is CASSGPSGEYNEQFF. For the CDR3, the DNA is TGCGCCAGCAGCGGACCTAGCGGGGAATACAATGAGCAGTTCTTC.